This TCR beta chain stems from a study of T cells after yellow fever vaccination. Looking at the study overall: Libraries from low-cell-number fractions were prepared with the SMART-Seq v4 Ultra Low Input RNA kit. General study points: Abundant clonotypes from the bulk population could get into FACS-sorted repertoires as contaminants.

Of note for this clonotype: What it binds is not known.

The germline CDR1 and CDR2 sequences are KGHDR and SFDVKD. This CDR3 contains 17 residues. The J segment lost 5 bases and the V segment lost 3 bases, leaving 8 bases of the junction unmatched. Using its own MiXCR run on the 5' RACE reads, TCRdb lists one record per CDR3 protein. Of 200,000 to 300,000 distinct CDR3 sequences listed, 10% to 15% are singletons. This receptor was identified in a man between 25 and 39 years old who received the YFV17D yellow fever vaccine. This material consisted of CD4+ T cells sorted from PBMCs, taken 45 days after the yellow fever booster vaccination. This rearrangement joins TRBV24-1 to TRBJ2-1, with 11 bases that match TRBD2. The CDR3: CATSDPGTSGVHNEQFF. The DNA for the CDR3 is TGTGCCACCAGTGATCCCGGGACTAGCGGAGTCCACAATGAGCAGTTCTTC.